This TCR beta chain was profiled in a study of shared clonotypes between healthy human individuals. Notes on the study in general: Depth was large, yet rarefaction showed that sorted-subset sequencing was incomplete. The four-donor shared clonotypes exceeded non-shared clonotypes in generation probability, with non-shared ones scoring lower.

It was CD45RO-negative cells, positively selected for CCR7, that made up naive CD8 cells, with terminally differentiated effector memory CD45RA+ cells excluded. Free of recent acute infections or vaccinations, the donors were healthy HIV-negative adults. Note on this clone: Its target is unknown. The same CDR3 arises from other DNA sequences in this sample as well.

This table comes from immunoSEQ multiplex PCR, and its TCRdb copy is limited to in-frame clones, with some not included. The sample carries approximately 2,200,000 clones, approximately 94% recorded once. Sequenced sample: naive CD8+ T cells from PBMCs. This TCR was sampled from a man aged 18 to 30 in good health. Some clones in this sample may be carry-over from other donors' samples.

The DNA for the CDR3 is TGTGCCAGCAGCCCACTAGCGGGAGGGCCCTACGAGCAGTACTTC. Translating it yields CASSPLAGGPYEQYF. This rearrangement joins TRBV27 to TRBJ2-7; 13 nucleotides agree with TRBD2. This CDR3 is built from 15 residues. V gave up 6 bases and J gave up 2 bases; unmatched junction bases: 4. CDR1 is MNHEY and CDR2 is SMNVEV in the germline V gene (reference sequence).